Each of the 22 T cell receptor beta chains below was sequenced from the same sample in a study of cytomegalovirus exposure and HLA in healthy donors. PCR primers comprised 60 Vbeta and 13 Jbeta primers. Only in-frame clones appear in the TCRdb table, and some are missing; sequencing was by immunoSEQ multiplex PCR. Of roughly 190,000 clones listed, 87% are singletons. Material for sequencing was PBMCs. These receptors were taken from a young man in good health and CMV-seronegative.

CDR3: CASSESDRGQETQYF. CDR3 nucleotides: TGTGCCAGCAGTGAATCAGACAGGGGCCAAGAGACCCAGTACTTC. This chain uses TRBV25-1 with TRBJ2-5, with 8 bases aligning to TRBD1. The CDR3 is 15 residues long. The junction had 2 bases not matched to a gene; V was cut back by 1 base and J by 1 base. Germline V gene lookup returns CDR1 MGHDK and CDR2 SYGVNS.

The chain couples TRBV28 to TRBJ1-4; D not certain. V gave up 3 bases and J gave up 8 bases, with 4 bases separating them. Germline CDR1 reads MDHEN; CDR2 reads SYDVKM. CDR3 length: 11 residues. The CDR3 sequence is CASSFQEKLFF. The CDR3 DNA is TGTGCCAGCAGTTTCCAGGAAAAACTGTTTTTT.

The gene calls are TRBV27 and TRBJ2-4; 8 positions agree with TRBD1. CDR1 and CDR2 (germline): MNHEY, SMNVEV (reference sequence). This CDR3 region has 14 residues. Trimming at V came to 2 bases and at J to 4 bases, leaving 1 base not matched to a gene. This CDR3 reads CASSLGQGKNIQYF. The CDR3 DNA follows: TGTGCCAGCAGTTTAGGACAGGGAAAAAACATTCAGTACTTC.

The chain links TRBV6-1 to TRBJ2-7; possibly TRBD1 for D (5 bases). V was clipped by 6 bases and J by 3 bases, with 12 bases between them. CDR3 length equals 13 residues. CDR1 is MNHNS, CDR2 SASEGT, per germline. This chain's CDR3 is CASRLRESYEQYF. The DNA of the CDR3 is TGTGCCAGCAGACTCAGGGAAAGCTACGAGCAGTACTTC.

The V call is TRBV6-6, the J call TRBJ2-4, with 8 bases aligning to TRBD1. Looked up from germline, CDR1 is MNHNY and CDR2 is SVGAGI (reference sequence). V shed 5 bases, J shed 6 bases, and the junction held 3 bases outside the gene matches. There are 13 residues in the CDR3. DNA of the CDR3: TGTGCCAGCAGTATCACAGGGGGAAACATTCAGTACTTC. Protein sequence: CASSITGGNIQYF.

This clone came up once. The junction departs from the called germline gene at one end, perhaps through a read error. V is TRBV6-6 and J is TRBJ2-5; possible D gene TRBD1, 5 bases. The CDR3 extends over 15 amino acids. Germline V gives CDR1 MNHNY, CDR2 SVGAGI (reference sequence). CDR3 bases: TGTGCCAGCAGTGACTCACAGGTGGGCCAAGAGACCCAGTACTTC. It encodes CASSDSQVGQETQYF.

This chain uses TRBV9 with TRBJ2-1, with D perhaps TRBD2 (5 bases). This CDR3 spans 15 amino acids. V was pared by 0 bases and J by 7 bases, with 14 bases between. CDR1 and CDR2 (germline): SGDLS, YYNGEE. The CDR3 DNA reads as TGTGCCAGCAGCGTAGGTGGGAGTGGGTGGAATGAGCAGTTCTTC. Translation gives CASSVGGSGWNEQFF.

V and J are TRBV7-6 and TRBJ2-1, with TRBD2 identical over 10 bases. CDR1 is SGHVS, CDR2 FNYEAQ, per germline. The CDR3 runs 14 residues. Trimming cost V 6 bases and J 4 bases; bases outside gene matches: 3. CDR3 amino acids: CASRASGGYNEQFF. CDR3 nucleotide sequence: TGTGCCAGCAGGGCTAGCGGGGGTTACAATGAGCAGTTCTTC.

The V gene is TRBV4-1, the J gene TRBJ2-5; no firm D call. The CDR3 consists of 15 residues. V lost 1 base to trimming and J lost 4 bases, with 13 bases between them. The germline V gene has CDR1 MGHRA and CDR2 YSYEKL. The CDR3 here is CASSQGQHVRETQYF. CDR3 nucleotides: TGCGCCAGCAGCCAAGGACAACATGTCCGAGAGACCCAGTACTTC.

The chain links TRBV4-2 to TRBJ2-4, with 7 bases that match TRBD2. V gave up 1 base and J gave up 4 bases; unmatched junction bases: 4. This CDR3 is 15 amino acids long. Germline V lookup: CDR1 LGHNA, CDR2 YNFKEQ. The CDR3 nucleotides are TGTGCCAGCAGCCAAGTACTAGCGAATAAAAACATTCAGTACTTC. It is translated as CASSQVLANKNIQYF.

The rearrangement uses TRBV5-1 and TRBJ1-6, with TRBD1 matching 8 bases. There are 15 residues in the CDR3. V shed 4 bases and J 8 bases; nucleotides not matched to a gene: 8. From germline, CDR1 is SGHRS and CDR2 YFSETQ. CDR3 sequence reads: CASSDRTGGYSPLHF. Written as DNA, the CDR3 is TGCGCCAGCAGCGACCGAACAGGGGGGTATTCACCCCTCCACTTT.

This chain links TRBV11-2 with TRBJ2-1; 14 bases match TRBD2. This CDR3 is built from 18 residues. The germline V gene has CDR1 SGHAT and CDR2 FQNNGV. With V trimmed by 4 bases and J by 4 bases, 9 bases remained unmatched. The CDR3 DNA sequence: TGTGCCAGCAGCTCGGGACTAGCGGGGGCCCTGATTTACAATGAGCAGTTCTTC. Its protein product is CASSSGLAGALIYNEQFF.

This clone has just one count. V and J are TRBV5-4 and TRBJ1-1, with TRBD1 as a possible D gene (5 bases). This CDR3 is built from 15 residues. Germline values: CDR1 SGHNT, CDR2 YYREEE (reference sequence). V lost 3 bases and J 1 base, leaving 13 bases between the germline ends. The CDR3 DNA sequence: TGTGCCAGCAGCTCAGTCCCGACAGCGAACACTGAAGCTTTCTTT. This gives the protein CASSSVPTANTEAFF.

The rearrangement joins TRBV9 to TRBJ2-3; weak D call: TRBD1 (5 bases). The CDR3 spans 16 residues. V lost 0 bases to trimming and J lost 2 bases, with 13 bases between them. The V gene's germline CDR1 is SGDLS and CDR2 YYNGEE. In nucleotides, the CDR3 is TGTGCCAGCAGCGTAGACGAGGCAGGGTCCACAGATACGCAGTATTTT. The encoded protein is CASSVDEAGSTDTQYF.

V usage is TRBV15 and J usage is TRBJ2-7; TRBD1 matches 7 bases. Losses at the gene ends were 0 bases for V and 4 bases for J; bases not matched to a gene: 6. The CDR3 loop spans 15 amino acids. Looked up from germline, CDR1 is LNHNV and CDR2 is YYDKDF (reference sequence). CDR3 loop: CATSRDVGGAYEQYF. The CDR3 nucleotides are TGTGCCACCAGCAGAGATGTAGGGGGCGCTTACGAGCAGTACTTC.

This clone was seen just once. V is TRBV18 and J is TRBJ2-7; 8 bases agree with TRBD1. V dropped 4 bases and J dropped 5; count of bases not matched to a gene: 7. The germline CDR1 and CDR2 sequences are KGHSH and LQKENI. The CDR3 has 14 residues. The CDR3, as DNA: TGTGCCAGCTCACAGCCGGGACAGGTCCACGAGCAGTACTTC. Protein product: CASSQPGQVHEQYF.

This chain links TRBV21-1 with TRBJ1-3. TRBV21-1 has pseudogene status. The CDR3 has 13 residues. The CDR3 nucleotides are TGTGCCAGCAGCAACTCCTCTGGAAACACCATATATTTT. It specifies CASSNSSGNTIYF.

The rearrangement uses TRBV9 and TRBJ2-5; D is possibly TRBD2 (5 bases). Trimming pared 0 bases from V and 2 bases from J, leaving 11 bases between. Germline CDR1 and CDR2: SGDLS and YYNGEE. CDR3 size: 15 residues. The CDR3 reads CASSVGTFQQETQYF. CDR3 coding DNA: TGTGCCAGCAGCGTAGGGACTTTCCAACAAGAGACCCAGTACTTC.

The chain recombines TRBV25-1 with TRBJ2-3, with 8 bases that match TRBD1. Germline CDR1 MGHDK, CDR2 SYGVNS. V shed 3 bases, J shed 7 bases, and the junction held 9 bases outside the gene matches. This CDR3 is 15 amino acids long. CDR3 bases: TGTGCCAGCAGTGAGGGCAGGGGGCGAAGACATACGCAGTATTTT. Translating gives CASSEGRGRRHTQYF. Full variable domain (outside the CDR3, taken from reference TRBV25-1 and TRBJ2-3): EADIYQTPRYLVIGTGKKITLECSQTMGHDKMYWYQQDPGMELHLIHYSYGVNSTEKGDLSSESTVSRIRTEHFPLTLESARPSHTSQYLCASSEGRGRRHTQYFGPGTRLTVL.

The chain links TRBV6-5 to TRBJ1-2; tentatively, D is TRBD1 (5 bases). CDR3 size: 13 residues. Germline V gene lookup returns CDR1 MNHEY and CDR2 SVGAGI. Between the trimmed V and J ends, which lost 6 bases and 7 bases, there was a span of 15 bases. The CDR3, as DNA: TGTGCCAGCAGGGGGACTAGGCTGTCTGGCTACACCTTC. Protein product: CASRGTRLSGYTF.

The V gene is TRBV14, the J gene TRBJ2-1, with D unclear. This CDR3 is 12 amino acids long. V was cut by 4 bases and J by 4 bases, with 5 bases left in between. Per germline, CDR1 SGHDN and CDR2 FVKESK. The CDR3 spells CASSLVYNEQFF. CDR3 DNA sequence: TGTGCCAGCAGCCTCGTTTACAATGAGCAGTTCTTC.

V gene TRBV6-1 combines with J gene TRBJ2-5; D is perhaps TRBD1 (5 bases). The germline gives CDR1 MNHNS, CDR2 SASEGT. The CDR3 spans 15 residues. Trimming stripped 2 bases from V and 2 bases from J, with 12 bases between. The CDR3 coding sequence is TGTGCCAGCAGTGAACCTGGGGCCCCACAAGAGACCCAGTACTTC. Amino acid sequence: CASSEPGAPQETQYF.